This TCR beta chain was found in a study of cytomegalovirus exposure and HLA in healthy donors. Study overall: An earlier analysis found around 120 million unique TCR beta sequences from 200 million or so T cells.

This clone was seen a few times. Trimming removed 2 bases from V and 0 bases from J, with 5 bases in between. There are 14 residues in the CDR3. Germline V gene sequence: CDR1 GTSNPN, CDR2 SVGIG (reference sequence). Use of 60 Vbeta and 13 Jbeta primers characterized the PCR. Measured with immunoSEQ multiplex PCR; TCRdb has only the in-frame clones, and not every one. This sample yields tens of thousands of clones, of which approximately 72% are seen a single time; 11% belongs to the top ten. Material for sequencing was PBMCs. The sequence derives from a woman in her thirties or forties in good health and CMV-seropositive. The V gene is TRBV30, the J gene TRBJ1-6; D not certain. The CDR3 spells CAWSTSSYNSPLHF. CDR3 DNA: TGTGCCTGGAGTACCAGCTCCTATAATTCACCCCTCCACTTT. The complete variable domain, with remaining parts taken from reference TRBV30 and TRBJ1-6, reads SQTIHQWPATLVQPVGSPLSLECTVEGTSNPNLYWYRQAAGRGLQLLFYSVGIGQISSEVPQNLSASRPQDRQFILSSKKLLLSDSGFYLCAWSTSSYNSPLHFGNGTRLTVT.